This TCR beta chain was found in a study of T cell repertoires in cytomegalovirus infection. On the study more broadly: CMV epitopes in the study were HLA-C-restricted (recently identified) and HLA-B-restricted (well studied). CMV infection together with matching HLA type was indicated by public TCR beta signatures. General observations from the study: There were carriers of CMV plus the relevant HLA, and cumulative public TCR beta family frequency identified them.

TCRdb re-analysed the reads in MiXCR, keeping a single row per CDR3 protein. This repertoire shows tens of thousands of distinct CDR3 sequences, 20% found once; its top ten account for roughly two thirds. There are 12 residues in the CDR3. This clonotype was counted only a few times. Its matching antigen is unknown. One end of the junction fails to match germline, which may point to a read error. The source of this sequence is a human donor in good health (CMV status not recorded). Some clones in this sample may be carry-over from other donors' samples. The sequences come from CD8+ T cells from cultured PBMCs, collected from culture after CMV antigen stimulation. The V call is TRBV12-3 or TRBV12-4, the J call TRBJ1-4; D is ambiguous. CDR3 amino acids: CTSKAHNEKLFF. The CDR3 DNA follows: TGTACCAGCAAGGCCCATAATGAAAAACTGTTTTTT.